What follows is one TCR beta chain and its context. Other nucleotide sequences from this sample produce the same CDR3. These data belong to a study of blood T cell repertoires in COVID-19. The authors' processing: Counts of nucleated cells, estimated from reference gene primer amplification, were obtained. Data came from immunoSEQ multiplex PCR; TCRdb stores just in-frame clones and leaves some out. V, J and clone size were drawn from that table, and D and trimming were deduced from the DNA. The repertoire has 200,000 to 250,000 clones, around nine tenths of them found once; the top ten carry about 0.8%. The CDR3 extends over 14 amino acids. The V and J ends lost 8 bases and 2 bases respectively, with 16 bases between them. CDR1 and CDR2 (germline): MDHEN, SYDVKM.

The sample consisted of peripheral blood. This chain uses TRBV28 with TRBJ2-7, with D maybe TRBD1 (6 bases). The source is a man aged 60 to 75 with COVID-19, enrolled during active disease. DNA of the CDR3: TGTGCCAGCTCGCCCCCGGACAGAACCTACGAGCAGTACTTC. As protein: CASSPPDRTYEQYF.